The 32 T cell receptor beta chains listed next were all sequenced from one sample in a study of identical twins (dated by TCRdb to the mid-2010s). To prepare the library, 5' RACE was applied. The instrument was an Illumina HiSeq 2000. TCRdb reanalyzed the raw reads on its own, using fastp at Q25 for trimming and MiXCR for clone calling, and kept in-frame beta chains. Rows with one shared CDR3 protein collapse into an entry with the most common genes and DNA. This sample holds about 700,000 distinct CDR3 sequences; 6% to 6.5% were observed only once. The ten largest clones represent 1.5% to 2% of the sample. The sequenced sample consisted of naive T cells sorted from blood. Taken with the paper, the label for cell subset or site translates to: cells isolated with a human naive T-cell isolation kit. Receptor source: a man aged 18 to 30 in good health.

Remarks on this clonotype: The junction and the germline gene differ at one end; a read error may be behind it. This sequence joins TRBV29-1 and TRBJ2-6; the D gene could be TRBD1 or TRBD2 (6 bases each). The CDR3 totals 16 residues. Germline CDR1 SQVTM, CDR2 ANQGSEA. CDR3 DNA sequence: TGCAGCGTTGAAACAGGGTGGGACTCTGGGGTCAACGTCCTGACTTTC. As protein: CSVETGWDSGVNVLTF.

The V call is TRBV3-1, the J call TRBJ2-5, with no clear D. This CDR3 region has 18 residues. V was shortened by 0 bases and J by 4 bases, with 21 bases between the two germline ends. The germline V gene encodes CDR1 LGHDT and CDR2 YNNKEL (reference sequence). CDR3 nucleotides: TGTGCCAGCAGCCAAGATACTGCAGGATACACCCGAGGAGAGACCCAGTACTTC. The encoded protein is CASSQDTAGYTRGETQYF.

This clonotype was counted a few times. This rearrangement joins TRBV6-1 to TRBJ2-7, with D perhaps TRBD1 (5 bases). The germline gives CDR1 MNHNS, CDR2 SASEGT. The CDR3 contains 14 residues. The V gene lost 6 bases and the J gene lost 4 bases, with 16 bases spanning the gap. In nucleotides, the CDR3 is TGTGCCAGCAGCAGGACAAGGACCAATTACGAGCAGTACGTC. This sequence encodes CASSRTRTNYEQYV.

The gene calls are TRBV5-4 and TRBJ2-3; TRBD2 matches 10 bases. V lost 2 bases to trimming and J lost 2 bases; unmatched junction nucleotides: 14. Germline V CDR1 and CDR2: SGHNT, YYREEE (reference sequence). CDR3 length: 19 residues. CDR3 DNA sequence: TGTGCCAGCAGCTTAATAGGACTAGCGGTTTCTTTTGACACAGATACGCAGTATTTT. It encodes CASSLIGLAVSFDTDTQYF.

In its sample, this clonotype was seen many times. This chain uses TRBV5-1 with TRBJ1-1; 8 nucleotides match TRBD1. The V gene's germline CDR1 is SGHRS and CDR2 YFSETQ. The ends lost 4 bases at V and 1 base at J; junction bases unmatched: 6. This CDR3 has 15 amino acids. CDR3 protein: CASSPGQGTNTEAFF. CDR3 DNA: TGCGCCAGCAGCCCAGGACAGGGAACGAACACTGAAGCTTTCTTT. Together with reference TRBV5-1 and TRBJ1-1, the CDR3 gives the full variable domain: KAGVTQTPRYLIKTRGQQVTLSCSPISGHRSVSWYQQTPGQGLQFLFEYFSETQRNKGNFPGRFSGRQFSNSRSEMNVSTLELGDSALYLCASSPGQGTNTEAFFGQGTRLTVV.

The V call is TRBV25-1, the J call TRBJ2-2, with D maybe TRBD2 (6 bases). The CDR3 has 16 residues. The V and J ends lost 3 bases and 6 bases respectively, with 17 bases between them. CDR1 and CDR2 from the germline V gene are MGHDK and SYGVNS. CDR3 sequence (DNA): TGTGCCAGCAGTGATGTCGGGGGTAACTCAGCCGGGGAGCTGTTTTTT. Its translation: CASSDVGGNSAGELFF.

Here the CDR3 reads CAISESTETSGYNEQFF. In nucleotides, the CDR3 is TGTGCCATCAGTGAGTCGACGGAAACTAGCGGATACAATGAGCAGTTCTTC. This chain connects TRBV10-3 to TRBJ2-1; 8 nucleotides agree with TRBD2. CDR1 is ENHRY, CDR2 SYGVKD, per germline. The length of the CDR3 is 17 residues. Trimming removed 0 bases from V and 4 bases from J; junction bases left unmatched: 8.

This clonotype has a count of ten or more. This rearrangement joins TRBV11-1 to TRBJ2-1; TRBD2 aligns across 10 bases. Germline V lookup: CDR1 SGHAT, CDR2 FQDESV (reference sequence). Trimming cost V 0 bases and J 3 bases; bases outside gene matches: 8. This CDR3 has 18 residues. In nucleotides, the CDR3 is TGTGCCAGCAGCTTAGCAACAAAGCGGGAGGGCCTCTACAATGAGCAGTTCTTC. Amino acids: CASSLATKREGLYNEQFF.

This clonotype was recorded at least ten times. The chain has TRBV29-1 and TRBJ1-5; TRBD1 is a possible D gene (6 bases). This CDR3 comprises 13 residues. CDR1 SQVTM and CDR2 ANQGSEA come from the germline V gene. With 4 bases removed from V and 1 base from J, the gap between germline ends came to 8 bases. CDR3: CSVAGTSNQPQHF. Here the CDR3 DNA reads TGCAGCGTTGCAGGGACAAGCAATCAGCCCCAGCATTTT.

The sample holds many counts of this clonotype. This chain connects TRBV4-3 to TRBJ2-5, with D possibly being TRBD2 (6 bases). Trimming cost V 0 bases and J 2 bases, with 10 bases left between them. This CDR3 is built from 15 residues. Per germline, CDR1 LGHNA and CDR2 YSLEER. The CDR3 loop reads CASSQDGGEQETQYF. The CDR3 DNA follows: TGCGCCAGCAGCCAAGATGGAGGGGAACAAGAGACCCAGTACTTC.

This clonotype was observed once. This may arise from a read error, as a much more abundant clone is one base away. The conserved final phenylalanine or tryptophan is absent from the CDR3, which likely points to a read error. This rearrangement joins TRBV12-3 or TRBV12-4 to TRBJ2-7; 12 bases match TRBD2. V shed 6 bases and J 1 base; nucleotides not matched to a gene: 7. This CDR3 is 16 amino acids long. CDR3 protein: CASRGGLAGKSYEQYC. CDR3 DNA: TGTGCCAGCAGGGGAGGACTAGCGGGGAAATCCTACGAGCAGTACTGC.

This clonotype was counted ten times or more. The genes are TRBV5-1 and TRBJ2-1; D remains unclear. V lost 5 bases and J lost 8, with 11 bases in between. Germline V gene data show CDR1 as SGHRS and CDR2 as YFSETQ. This CDR3 is 12 amino acids long. This CDR3 reads CASRNDGYEQFF. CDR3 coding DNA: TGCGCCAGCAGAAATGACGGTTATGAGCAGTTCTTC. Supplemented by reference TRBV5-1 and TRBJ2-1, the full variable domain reads KAGVTQTPRYLIKTRGQQVTLSCSPISGHRSVSWYQQTPGQGLQFLFEYFSETQRNKGNFPGRFSGRQFSNSRSEMNVSTLELGDSALYLCASRNDGYEQFFGPGTRLTVL.

This clonotype showed up just a few times. V and J are TRBV20-1 and TRBJ2-2, with 10 nucleotides matching TRBD2. The CDR3 covers 17 residues. Trimming removed 0 bases from V and 5 bases from J; junction bases left unmatched: 9. The germline V gene has CDR1 DFQATT and CDR2 SNEGSKA (reference sequence). For the CDR3, the DNA is TGCAGTGCTAGAGATAAACCTAGCGGGAGTGGGACCGGGGAGCTGTTTTTT. Residues: CSARDKPSGSGTGELFF.

This clonotype was picked up many times. This chain uses TRBV6-5 with TRBJ2-7; no definite D call. V shed 0 bases and J shed 2 bases, with 11 bases lying between them. Germline V gene data show CDR1 as MNHEY and CDR2 as SVGAGI. The CDR3 has 15 residues. The CDR3 sequence is CASSYSTLAAYEQYF. The CDR3 DNA sequence: TGTGCCAGCAGTTACTCGACCCTCGCAGCCTACGAGCAGTACTTC.

There are many counts of this clonotype. The V gene is TRBV20-1, the J gene TRBJ1-3; D remains ambiguous. Trimming removed 5 bases at V and 7 bases at J, with 18 bases between. This CDR3 contains 14 residues. Germline CDR1 and CDR2: DFQATT and SNEGSKA (reference sequence). The CDR3 here is CSARLPAAGNTIYF. CDR3 bases: TGCAGTGCTCGGCTTCCTGCGGCAGGCAACACCATATATTTT.

This clonotype was observed at least ten times. An end of the junction differs from the germline gene, which may be a read error. V gene TRBV2 combines with J gene TRBJ1-5; possible D gene TRBD1, 6 bases. The CDR3 covers 14 residues. Germline V CDR1 and CDR2: SNHLY, FYNNEI. The CDR3 DNA reads as TGCGCCAGCAGCGACGGACAGAGCAATCAGCCCCAGCATTTT. Residues: CASSDGQSNQPQHF.

At least ten counts were recorded for this clonotype. V usage is TRBV6-5 and J usage is TRBJ2-2; D could derive from TRBD1 or TRBD2 (5 bases each). The V and J ends lost 0 bases and 3 bases respectively, with 14 bases between them. The CDR3 totals 17 residues. Germline V lookup: CDR1 MNHEY, CDR2 SVGAGI. The CDR3 coding sequence is TGTGCCAGCAGTTACTCGGGACGCGATGCGGACACCGGGGAGCTGTTTTTT. Its translation: CASSYSGRDADTGELFF.

Ten or more counts support this clonotype. The chain recombines TRBV5-1 with TRBJ1-2; maybe TRBD1 (5 bases). V lost 3 bases to trimming and J lost 7 bases, with 13 bases between them. The length of the CDR3 is 13 residues. Germline V lookup: CDR1 SGHRS, CDR2 YFSETQ. The CDR3 spells CASSSNRDLGYTF. CDR3 DNA sequence: TGCGCCAGCAGCTCCAACCGGGACCTTGGCTACACCTTC.

The gene calls are TRBV3-1 and TRBJ2-2; D perhaps matches TRBD2 (6 bases). Germline CDR1 reads LGHDT; CDR2 reads YNNKEL (reference sequence). The CDR3 extends over 20 amino acids. V gave up 1 base and J gave up 0 bases, with 21 bases separating them. Written as DNA, the CDR3 is TGTGCCAGCAGCCAAGTCAGCCGGGACTTAAATAACGCGAACACCGGGGAGCTGTTTTTT. Its protein product is CASSQVSRDLNNANTGELFF.

In its sample, this clonotype was seen many times. This rearrangement joins TRBV6-1 to TRBJ1-1; perhaps TRBD1 as D (5 bases). The CDR3 extends over 14 amino acids. The V end was cut by 2 bases, the J end by 5 bases, with 12 bases between. Germline V lookup: CDR1 MNHNS, CDR2 SASEGT. Written as DNA, the CDR3 is TGTGCCAGCAGTGAATTGGGACGCTTGACTGAAGCTTTCTTT. Translation gives CASSELGRLTEAFF.

There are many counts of this clonotype. This chain's CDR3 is CSARPGQRPDTQYF. CDR3 DNA: TGCAGTGCTAGGCCGGGACAGAGACCAGATACGCAGTATTTT. The chain combines TRBV20-1 with TRBJ2-3; 7 positions agree with TRBD1. This CDR3 region has 14 residues. Germline CDR1 and CDR2: DFQATT and SNEGSKA (reference sequence). J lost 4 bases, V lost 3 bases, and 7 bases had no gene match.

The CDR3 DNA sequence: TGCGCCAGCAGCTTTCGGACCGCGGGCTCCTACAATGAGCAGTTCTTC. Translating it yields CASSFRTAGSYNEQFF. V is TRBV5-1 and J is TRBJ2-1; D is possibly TRBD2 (5 bases). Deletions cut 2 bases from V and 0 bases from J, with 12 bases between. The germline V gene encodes CDR1 SGHRS and CDR2 YFSETQ. The CDR3 length is 16 residues. Complete variable domain (other parts from reference TRBV5-1 and TRBJ2-1): KAGVTQTPRYLIKTRGQQVTLSCSPISGHRSVSWYQQTPGQGLQFLFEYFSETQRNKGNFPGRFSGRQFSNSRSEMNVSTLELGDSALYLCASSFRTAGSYNEQFFGPGTRLTVL.

Remarks on this clonotype: Given a much more abundant clone one base away, this may be a read error. This sequence joins TRBV28 and TRBJ2-1, with 10 bases lining up with TRBD2. Germline V gene lookup returns CDR1 MDHEN and CDR2 SYDVKM. Trimming took 6 bases from V and 9 from J; bases not matched to a gene: 11. The CDR3 runs to 15 residues. The CDR3 nucleotides are TGTGCCAGCAGATCTGCTAGCGGGAGTATAAGTGAGCAGTTCTTC. It translates to CASRSASGSISEQFF.

Concerning this clonotype: The CDR3 end shows no conserved phenylalanine or tryptophan, and so a read error is likely. This chain uses TRBV5-1 with TRBJ2-3; TRBD2 matches at 15 bases. This CDR3 has 16 amino acids. Germline V gene data show CDR1 as SGHRS and CDR2 as YFSETQ. Trimming removed 4 bases from V and 3 bases from J; junction bases left unmatched: 3. The CDR3 spells CASSGGLAGGTDTQYY. The CDR3, as DNA: TGCGCCAGCAGCGGTGGACTAGCGGGAGGGACAGATACGCAGTATTAT.

This clonotype was seen at least ten times. V gene TRBV5-1 combines with J gene TRBJ2-5, with D possibly matching TRBD2 (6 bases). CDR3 size: 13 residues. The germline V gene encodes CDR1 SGHRS and CDR2 YFSETQ. V was pared by 4 bases and J by 3 bases, with 10 bases between. DNA for the CDR3: TGCGCCAGCAGCATCACGGGAGAAGAGACCCAGTACTTC. This codes for CASSITGEETQYF.

The table lists this clonotype with a few counts. The chain couples TRBV6-1 to TRBJ2-2; D is undetermined. V lost 6 bases and J lost 3, with 8 bases in between. The CDR3 is made up of 13 amino acids. Germline V gene lookup returns CDR1 MNHNS and CDR2 SASEGT. CDR3 sequence: CASSIGYTGELFF. The CDR3, as DNA: TGTGCCAGCAGCATAGGGTACACCGGGGAGCTGTTTTTT.

This clonotype was counted only a few times. The chain links TRBV4-3 to TRBJ2-3; 8 positions agree with TRBD2. This CDR3 spans 17 amino acids. V lost 5 bases and J lost 1; bases outside the gene matches: 11. Germline loops: CDR1 LGHNA, CDR2 YSLEER. Written as DNA, the CDR3 is TGCGCCAGCAGCGCTACGGGGGGGTTGTGGGGCACAGATACGCAGTATTTT. Residues: CASSATGGLWGTDTQYF.

This clonotype appeared many times. The V and J genes are TRBV27 and TRBJ2-1, with D perhaps TRBD2 (6 bases). V lost 6 bases to trimming and J lost 5 bases, with 11 bases between them. Germline CDR1 is MNHEY and CDR2 is SMNVEV (reference sequence). The CDR3 has 13 residues. In nucleotides, the CDR3 is TGTGCCAGCAGGCGGGATAGAGACAATGAGCAGTTCTTC. This translates into CASRRDRDNEQFF.

This clonotype appeared a few times. The chain is built from TRBV2 and TRBJ1-1; unclear D gene. The length of the CDR3 is 15 residues. V shed 3 bases and J shed 1 base, with 12 bases lying between them. The germline CDR1 and CDR2 sequences are SNHLY and FYNNEI. The CDR3 DNA reads TGTGCCAGCAGTGATCGGGCTCGGGGGAACACTGAAGCTTTCTTT. Translation: CASSDRARGNTEAFF. The full variable domain, completed using reference TRBV2 and TRBJ1-1, is EPEVTQTPSHQVTQMGQEVILRCVPISNHLYFYWYRQILGQKVEFLVSFYNNEISEKSEIFDDQFSVERPDGSNFTLKIRSTKLEDSAMYFCASSDRARGNTEAFFGQGTRLTVV.

In its sample, this clonotype was seen many times. The chain combines TRBV5-1 with TRBJ2-1; D possibly matches TRBD1 or TRBD2 (5 bases each). V was shortened by 4 bases and J by 5 bases, with 16 bases between the two germline ends. The CDR3 has 15 amino acids. Germline CDR1 and CDR2: SGHRS and YFSETQ. Here the CDR3 DNA reads TGCGCCAGCAGCGACAGAGCGGACAAACACAATGAGCAGTTCTTC. It yields the protein CASSDRADKHNEQFF.

CDR3 protein: CASSQAQIRPLRVGEGRNTEAFF. As DNA, the CDR3 is TGTGCCAGCAGCCAAGCCCAAATAAGACCTTTACGGGTTGGAGAGGGCAGAAACACTGAAGCTTTCTTT. This chain uses TRBV4-2 with TRBJ1-1; no definite D call. Germline values: CDR1 LGHNA, CDR2 YNFKEQ. The CDR3 extends over 23 amino acids. V gave up 1 base and J gave up 2 bases, with 35 bases separating them.

This clonotype was picked up a small number of times. The gene calls are TRBV7-9 and TRBJ2-4; D is undetermined. V was pared by 5 bases and J by 8 bases, with 19 bases between. This CDR3 is 15 amino acids long. The germline V gene has CDR1 SEHNR and CDR2 FQNEAQ (reference sequence). The CDR3 bases are TGTGCCAGCAGCCCCATCGGTAGCCTCGACGACATTCAGTACTTC. This sequence encodes CASSPIGSLDDIQYF.